One sample yielded the 25 T cell receptor beta chains listed below, sequenced in a study of shared clonotypes between healthy human individuals. Profiled with immunoSEQ multiplex PCR; TCRdb holds only in-frame clones, not every one. The sample has fewer than 650,000 clones, over 65% seen once. Sequenced: PBMCs. These receptors all come from a woman aged 40-49 years in good health. Some clones in this sample may be carry-over from other donors' samples.

The rearrangement joins TRBV11-3 to TRBJ2-1, with TRBD2 matching 14 bases. The CDR3 extends over 14 amino acids. The V and J ends lost 5 bases and 7 bases, in that order; junction bases with no gene match: 1. The germline V gene has CDR1 SGHNT and CDR2 YENEEA. CDR3 DNA sequence: TGTGCCAGCAGCGGACTAGCGGGAGGTAATGAGCAGTTCTTC. This sequence encodes CASSGLAGGNEQFF.

The genes are TRBV30 and TRBJ2-7, with 9 bases aligning to TRBD1. Looked up from germline, CDR1 is GTSNPN and CDR2 is SVGIG (reference sequence). Trimming at V came to 3 bases and at J to 5 bases, leaving 2 bases not matched to a gene. The CDR3 length is 12 residues. CDR3 loop: CAWSGDRDEQYF. CDR3 in DNA: TGTGCCTGGAGCGGGGACAGGGACGAGCAGTACTTC.

This chain links TRBV4-2 with TRBJ2-1; D perhaps matches TRBD2 (5 bases). V shed 4 bases and J shed 3 bases, with 7 bases lying between them. The CDR3 length is 13 residues. In germline, CDR1 is LGHNA, CDR2 YNFKEQ. The CDR3 protein is CASSPDYYNEQFF. Written as DNA, the CDR3 is TGTGCCAGCAGCCCCGACTACTACAATGAGCAGTTCTTC.

V gene TRBV23-1 combines with J gene TRBJ1-4, with D unclear. TRBV23-1 is identified as an open reading frame with a role that is uncertain. Trimming took off 1 base at V and 14 bases at J, with 2 bases between the two ends. The CDR3 sequence is 9 residues long. The CDR3 region has the DNA TGCGCCAGCAGTCAATTCCTGTTTTTT. It translates to CASSQFLFF.

The chain couples TRBV25-1 to TRBJ2-7, with TRBD2 as a possible D gene (6 bases). V was pared by 3 bases and J by 6 bases, with 12 bases between. In germline, CDR1 is MGHDK, CDR2 SYGVNS. The CDR3 length is 13 residues. DNA of the CDR3: TGTGCCAGCAGTGATGTTGGGGGGATCGAGCAGTACTTC. It encodes CASSDVGGIEQYF.

The chain employs TRBV6-4 and TRBJ2-3; TRBD2 matches at 10 bases. Germline V CDR1 and CDR2: MRHNA, SNTAGT. The CDR3 sequence is 15 residues long. Trimming took 3 bases from V and 4 from J; bases not matched to a gene: 4. In DNA form, the CDR3 reads TGTGCCAGCAGTGAGGCAGCGGGAGGGGCAGATACGCAGTATTTT. Amino acid sequence: CASSEAAGGADTQYF.

This chain joins TRBV11-2 and TRBJ2-7; tentative D call: TRBD2 (6 bases). CDR1 is SGHAT and CDR2 is FQNNGV in the germline V gene. Trimming removed 5 bases from V and 3 bases from J, with 14 bases in between. The CDR3 is 14 amino acids. The CDR3 reads CASSPGTLNYEQYF. The CDR3 DNA reads as TGTGCCAGCAGCCCAGGGACTTTAAACTACGAGCAGTACTTC.

The V call is TRBV7-2, the J call TRBJ2-5, with 7 bases that match TRBD1. CDR3 length: 15 amino acids. The V gene end was trimmed by 5 bases and the J gene end by 0 bases; junction bases not matched to a gene: 6. Germline V CDR1 and CDR2: SGHTA, FQGNSA. The CDR3 sequence is CASSPQGVYQETQYF. CDR3 coding DNA: TGTGCCAGCAGCCCCCAGGGGGTCTACCAAGAGACCCAGTACTTC.

The rearrangement joins TRBV2 to TRBJ2-3; no firm D call. The CDR3 runs 13 residues. V dropped 2 bases and J dropped 8 bases, with 11 bases sitting between them. Per the germline V gene, CDR1 is SNHLY and CDR2 is FYNNEI. As DNA, the CDR3 is TGTGCCAGCAGTGAAACCTCACGTGCTACGCAGTATTTT. It is translated as CASSETSRATQYF.

This chain connects TRBV7-6 to TRBJ2-7; 12 bases match TRBD1. Germline V gene data show CDR1 as SGHVS and CDR2 as FNYEAQ. After removal of 2 bases from V and 6 bases from J, the junction contained 5 bases not matched to a gene. The CDR3 sequence is 15 residues long. The CDR3 here is CASSLTGQGASEQYF. CDR3 nucleotide sequence: TGTGCCAGCAGCTTAACGGGACAGGGGGCGTCCGAGCAGTACTTC.

This clone appeared a single time. V is TRBV27 and J is TRBJ2-3; 7 bases are a match to TRBD1. The germline gives CDR1 MNHEY, CDR2 SMNVEV (reference sequence). The CDR3 has 14 residues. V shed 5 bases and J 3 bases; nucleotides not matched to a gene: 5. The CDR3 loop is CASSPAGGTDTQYF. DNA of the CDR3: TGTGCCAGCAGTCCGGCAGGGGGAACAGATACGCAGTATTTT.

The chain combines TRBV9 with TRBJ2-1; TRBD2 aligns across 11 bases. Germline loops: CDR1 SGDLS, CDR2 YYNGEE. V was pared by 0 bases and J by 0 bases, with 8 bases of the junction left unmatched. The CDR3 is 19 amino acids. As DNA, the CDR3 is TGTGCCAGCAGCGTAGCTGGGACTAGCGGAGCCCACTCCTACAATGAGCAGTTCTTC. This encodes CASSVAGTSGAHSYNEQFF.

The CDR3 here is CSVTRQVGTGELFF. The CDR3 nucleotides read TGCAGCGTTACCAGACAGGTTGGGACCGGGGAGCTGTTTTTT. The chain has TRBV29-1 and TRBJ2-2; the D gene is possibly TRBD1 (6 bases). The CDR3 totals 14 residues. Germline V gene sequence: CDR1 SQVTM, CDR2 ANQGSEA. The ends were cut back, 5 bases at V and 5 bases at J, with 15 bases in the middle.

The gene calls are TRBV30 and TRBJ1-2; no clear D gene. Germline V gene data show CDR1 as GTSNPN and CDR2 as SVGIG (reference sequence). V lost 8 bases, J lost 3 bases, and 16 bases lay in between. This CDR3 is 13 amino acids long. The CDR3 loop is CAKKDFPHYGYTF. The CDR3 DNA reads as TGTGCCAAAAAGGACTTTCCCCACTATGGCTACACCTTC.

A few counts support this clone. The gene calls are TRBV28 and TRBJ2-1; 8 positions match TRBD2. Per the germline V gene, CDR1 is MDHEN and CDR2 is SYDVKM. J gave up 3 bases and V 2 bases, and 6 bases lay outside the gene matches. This CDR3 comprises 16 residues. CDR3 DNA: TGTGCCAGCAGTTTACAGGGACTAGGGAACTACAATGAGCAGTTCTTC. This sequence encodes CASSLQGLGNYNEQFF.

This clone appeared once. V gene TRBV28 combines with J gene TRBJ2-3, with D maybe TRBD1 (7 bases). The CDR3 contains 14 residues. Trimming removed 6 bases from V and 0 bases from J, with 10 bases in between. Per the germline V gene, CDR1 is MDHEN and CDR2 is SYDVKM. CDR3 protein: CASRTGTSTDTQYF. The CDR3, as DNA: TGTGCCAGCAGGACAGGGACTAGCACAGATACGCAGTATTTT.

The V gene is TRBV7-8, the J gene TRBJ2-1; D call uncertain. Germline CDR1 and CDR2: SGHVS and FQNEAQ. The CDR3 has 11 residues. The V and J ends lost 4 bases and 9 bases respectively, with 7 bases between them. As DNA, the CDR3 is TGTGCCAGCAGCTCCTTTTCTGAGCAGTTCTTC. Encoded protein: CASSSFSEQFF.

The chain joins TRBV28 to TRBJ2-6; 10 nucleotides line up with TRBD1. CDR3 length: 19 amino acids. The V gene end was trimmed by 5 bases and the J gene end by 0 bases; junction bases not matched to a gene: 10. Looked up from germline, CDR1 is MDHEN and CDR2 is SYDVKM. As DNA, the CDR3 is TGTGCCAGCAGTCAAAGACAGGGGGCTAGTCTCTCTGGGGCCAACGTCCTGACTTTC. It is translated as CASSQRQGASLSGANVLTF.

The chain uses TRBV4-2 and TRBJ2-2; 11 nucleotides align to TRBD2. CDR1 is LGHNA, CDR2 YNFKEQ, per germline. V shed 5 bases, J shed 5 bases, and the junction held 4 bases outside the gene matches. This CDR3 has 15 residues. The CDR3 nucleotides read TGTGCCAGCAGCTACCGACTAGCGGGAACCGGGGAGCTGTTTTTT. Translating it yields CASSYRLAGTGELFF.

The chain combines TRBV27 with TRBJ2-3; possibly TRBD2 for D (6 bases). Trimming stripped 7 bases from V and 1 base from J, with 12 bases between. This CDR3 region has 14 residues. CDR1 is MNHEY and CDR2 is SMNVEV in the germline V gene (reference sequence). In DNA, the CDR3 is TGTGCCAGCACGGGGGTTTTGGGCACAGATACGCAGTATTTT. Its translation is CASTGVLGTDTQYF.

The CDR3 DNA sequence: TGTGCCAGCAGTTTATCTTTTTCTGAGCAGTTCTTC. This gives the protein CASSLSFSEQFF. The V gene is TRBV28, the J gene TRBJ2-1, with D unresolved. Trimming removed 1 base from V and 9 bases from J, with 7 bases in between. The CDR3 totals 12 residues. Germline V lookup: CDR1 MDHEN, CDR2 SYDVKM.

Of note for this clone: Compared with germline, one end of the junction differs, possibly owing to a read error. The same CDR3 can be traced to other DNA sequences in this sample. V is TRBV29-1 and J is TRBJ2-2; possible D gene TRBD2, 5 bases. The V gene's germline CDR1 is SQVTM and CDR2 ANQGSEA. The CDR3 runs to 12 residues. As DNA, the CDR3 is TGCAGCGGGGGTAGCGACACCGGGGAGCTGTTTTTC. This gives the protein CSGGSDTGELFF.

In its sample, this clone was seen a few times. The V and J genes are TRBV28 and TRBJ2-3; no firm D call. The V end lost 3 bases, the J end lost 4 bases, and 17 bases lay between the germline ends. CDR1 is MDHEN and CDR2 is SYDVKM in the germline V gene. The CDR3 covers 16 residues. The CDR3 bases are TGTGCCAGCAGTTTTATAGCAAACATGGGGTCAGATACGCAGTATTTT. As protein: CASSFIANMGSDTQYF.

This chain uses TRBV2 with TRBJ1-5; tentative D call: TRBD1 (6 bases). In germline, CDR1 is SNHLY, CDR2 FYNNEI. V dropped 10 bases and J dropped 1 base, with 14 bases sitting between them. The CDR3 totals 14 residues. In DNA, the CDR3 is TGTGCCACCAATCGGGACATGAGCAATCAGCCCCAGCATTTT. It is translated as CATNRDMSNQPQHF.

On this clone: It differs at one base from a far larger clone, so likely a read error. This chain joins TRBV27 and TRBJ2-7; a weak D match, TRBD2 (6 bases). With 8 bases removed from V and 2 bases from J, the gap between germline ends came to 19 bases. CDR3 length equals 15 residues. Germline lookup yields CDR1 MNHEY and CDR2 SMNVEV (reference sequence). In DNA, the CDR3 is TGTGCCAGCTCTTTGGCGGGAAGGCCCCCCTACGAGCAGTACTTC. Its protein is CASSLAGRPPYEQYF.